Each of the 21 T cell receptor beta chains below was sequenced from the same sample in a study of T cell changes during pregnancy in multiple sclerosis. Profiling relied on immunoSEQ multiplex PCR, and the TCRdb table lists in-frame clones only, not all of them. Altogether tens of thousands of clones are present, around nine tenths being singletons, with the ten largest covering about 1.7%. Sequenced material: peripheral blood, taken after pregnancy. The source of these receptors is a female donor with multiple sclerosis, enrolled in a pregnancy study.

This rearrangement joins TRBV5-6 to TRBJ1-6; D is possibly TRBD1 (5 bases). This CDR3 comprises 18 residues. V shed 4 bases and J shed 0 bases, with 17 bases lying between them. Germline-derived CDR1 and CDR2 are SGHDT and YYEEEE. In DNA form, the CDR3 reads TGTGCCAGCAGCCTCTACGGACAACCGAGCTCCTATAATTCACCCCTCCACTTT. This gives the protein CASSLYGQPSSYNSPLHF.

The rearrangement uses TRBV15 and TRBJ2-5, with 9 bases aligning to TRBD1. Germline lookup yields CDR1 LNHNV and CDR2 YYDKDF (reference sequence). V lost 1 base and J lost 7; bases outside the gene matches: 7. This CDR3 spans 15 amino acids. This CDR3 is CATSRGYLTGGTQYF. CDR3 nucleotides: TGTGCCACCAGCAGAGGTTACCTGACAGGGGGGACCCAGTACTTC.

J is TRBJ2-3 and V is TRBV19, with D possibly TRBD1 on 5 matching bases. Trimming pared 9 bases from V and 2 bases from J, leaving 12 bases between. This CDR3 is 13 amino acids long. Germline CDR1 is LNHDA and CDR2 is SQIVND (reference sequence). In DNA, the CDR3 is TGTGCCAGCCAGGGTAGGGTCACAGATACGCAGTATTTT. This gives the protein CASQGRVTDTQYF.

This chain connects TRBV7-3 to TRBJ2-5; D uncertain. V lost 3 bases and J lost 5, with 10 bases in between. The CDR3 loop spans 13 amino acids. Per germline, CDR1 SGHTA and CDR2 FQGTGA. CDR3 bases: TGTGCCAGCAGCTTCATCGACGGGGAGACCCAGTACTTC. Its translation: CASSFIDGETQYF.

The chain is built from TRBV9 and TRBJ1-6; TRBD1 agrees at 9 bases. The CDR3 is 16 residues long. Per the germline V gene, CDR1 is SGDLS and CDR2 is YYNGEE. J was trimmed by 15 bases and V by 0 bases; bases with no gene match: 13. CDR3 sequence (DNA): TGTGCCAGCAGCGTAGTGGGGAGACAGGGGGAGGGAGTCCTCCACTTT. Encoded protein: CASSVVGRQGEGVLHF.

The rearrangement joins TRBV29-1 to TRBJ2-1; 10 bases map to TRBD2. The J segment lost 2 bases and the V segment lost 3 bases, leaving 4 bases of the junction unmatched. CDR3 size: 15 residues. Germline V gene data show CDR1 as SQVTM and CDR2 as ANQGSEA. This CDR3 reads CSVDLAGVPYNEQFF. The DNA of the CDR3 is TGCAGCGTTGACCTAGCGGGGGTCCCCTACAATGAGCAGTTCTTC.

The V and J genes are TRBV30 and TRBJ1-4; the match to TRBD1 covers 8 bases. This CDR3 comprises 13 residues. Germline trimming cut 3 bases from V and 4 bases from J; bases unmatched to any gene: 1. Germline CDR1 reads GTSNPN; CDR2 reads SVGIG (reference sequence). The CDR3 spells CAWRTGGNEKLFF. The CDR3, as DNA: TGTGCCTGGAGAACAGGGGGTAATGAAAAACTGTTTTTT.

The rearrangement joins TRBV7-2 to TRBJ2-1, with TRBD2 as a possible D gene (5 bases). Trimming took 1 base from V and 13 from J, leaving 14 bases between them. This CDR3 has 13 amino acids. Germline loops: CDR1 SGHTA, CDR2 FQGNSA. In DNA, the CDR3 is TGTGCCAGCAGCTTAGTGTCAAAACTAGTCCAGTTCTTC. This sequence encodes CASSLVSKLVQFF.

This clone was seen more than once but under ten times. The rearrangement joins TRBV7-2 to TRBJ2-1, with D possibly being TRBD2 (7 bases). With 4 bases removed from V and 9 bases from J, the gap between germline ends came to 16 bases. The CDR3 runs 14 residues. Germline lookup yields CDR1 SGHTA and CDR2 FQGNSA. The CDR3 protein is CASSSRGGTGEQFF. CDR3 DNA sequence: TGTGCCAGCAGCTCTAGGGGGGGGACCGGTGAGCAGTTCTTC.

J is TRBJ2-3 and V is TRBV4-1; 7 positions agree with TRBD1. The V and J ends lost 5 bases and 3 bases, in that order; junction bases with no gene match: 2. The V gene's germline CDR1 is MGHRA and CDR2 YSYEKL. The CDR3 spans 13 residues. For the CDR3, the DNA is TGCGCCAGCAGCACGACAGGGACAGATACGCAGTATTTT. Translated: CASSTTGTDTQYF.

This clone was seen only once. CDR3 nucleotides: TGTGCCAGCAGCTTAGCGTCCTACTTAGGCAATCAGCCCCAGCATTTT. Amino acids: CASSLASYLGNQPQHF. The V and J genes are TRBV7-2 and TRBJ1-5; no clear D. Trimming took off 0 bases at V and 2 bases at J, with 11 bases between the two ends. This CDR3 comprises 16 residues. Germline V CDR1 and CDR2: SGHTA, FQGNSA. Full variable domain (outside the CDR3, taken from reference TRBV7-2 and TRBJ1-5): GAGVSQSPSNKVTEKGKDVELRCDPISGHTALYWYRQSLGQGLEFLIYFQGNSAPDKSGLPSDRFSAERTGGSVSTLTIQRTQQEDSAVYLCASSLASYLGNQPQHFGDGTRLSIL.

The CDR3 nucleotides are TGTGCCTGGAGTCCCACGGGGCGGGGGACCACCACAGATACGCAGTATTTT. Residues: CAWSPTGRGTTTDTQYF. This chain links TRBV30 with TRBJ2-3; the match to TRBD2 covers 7 bases. This CDR3 spans 17 amino acids. Trimming at V came to 2 bases and at J to 2 bases, leaving 13 bases not matched to a gene. In germline, CDR1 is GTSNPN, CDR2 SVGIG (reference sequence).

Only one count was recorded for this clone. The chain couples TRBV7-2 to TRBJ1-4, with D possibly matching TRBD1 (5 bases). Germline CDR1 reads SGHTA; CDR2 reads FQGNSA. This CDR3 is 16 amino acids long. Trimming removed 5 bases from V and 1 base from J, with 14 bases in between. The CDR3 spells CASSPGRGRTNEKLFF. The CDR3 DNA reads as TGTGCCAGCAGCCCCGGGAGGGGAAGAACTAATGAAAAACTGTTTTTT.

V and J are TRBV10-2 and TRBJ1-2; D gene unclear. The germline V and J ends were trimmed by 8 bases and 4 bases, with 20 bases remaining between them. Germline lookup yields CDR1 WSHSY and CDR2 SAAADI. The CDR3 spans 15 residues. For the CDR3, the DNA is TGCGCCAGCGTCGGGAGGGTGGGAGACGGCTATGGCTACACCTTC. It is translated as CASVGRVGDGYGYTF.

The J gene is TRBJ2-5, the V gene TRBV7-9, with D tentatively TRBD1 (6 bases). V dropped 5 bases and J dropped 5 bases, with 9 bases sitting between them. The CDR3 consists of 12 residues. Germline V gene lookup returns CDR1 SEHNR and CDR2 FQNEAQ (reference sequence). The CDR3: CASSQGRETQYF. CDR3 bases: TGTGCCAGCAGCCAGGGGCGGGAGACCCAGTACTTC. Full variable domain (remainder filled in from reference TRBV7-9 and TRBJ2-5): DTGVSQNPRHKITKRGQNVTFRCDPISEHNRLYWYRQTLGQGPEFLTYFQNEAQLEKSRLLSDRFSAERPKGSFSTLEIQRTEQGDSAMYLCASSQGRETQYFGPGTRLLVL.

V gene TRBV4-1 combines with J gene TRBJ2-6, with 7 bases aligning to TRBD1. J lost 0 bases, V lost 5 bases, and 10 bases had no gene match. Germline assignment: CDR1 MGHRA and CDR2 YSYEKL. This CDR3 region has 18 residues. The CDR3 loop reads CASSYRDRGLSGANVLTF. The CDR3 DNA reads TGCGCCAGCAGCTACCGGGACAGAGGCCTCTCTGGGGCCAACGTCCTGACTTTC.

CDR3 in amino acids: CASSRGGRSYNEQFF. The DNA for the CDR3 is TGTGCCAGCAGTCGCGGGGGGCGCTCCTACAATGAGCAGTTCTTC. The V call is TRBV27, the J call TRBJ2-1; 8 bases are shared with TRBD2. CDR1 MNHEY and CDR2 SMNVEV come from the germline V gene (reference sequence). This CDR3 has 15 residues. V was clipped by 5 bases and J by 0 bases; unmatched bases: 3.

This chain's CDR3 is CASSLPRGTQYF. The CDR3 bases are TGTGCCAGCAGTTTACCCCGGGGGACCCAGTACTTC. This rearrangement joins TRBV6-1 to TRBJ2-5; D perhaps matches TRBD2 (5 bases). V gave up 5 bases and J gave up 7 bases, with 11 bases separating them. Germline loops: CDR1 MNHNS, CDR2 SASEGT. The length of the CDR3 is 12 residues.

This chain joins TRBV4-3 and TRBJ2-7, with D uncertain. Trimming took off 1 base at V and 4 bases at J, with 8 bases between the two ends. CDR3 length: 13 amino acids. Germline CDR1 reads LGHNA; CDR2 reads YSLEER. The CDR3 nucleotides are TGCGCCAGCAGCCAAGTGCCGGGTTACGAGCAGTACTTC. Its translation: CASSQVPGYEQYF.

The V gene is TRBV10-3, the J gene TRBJ2-2; the match to TRBD2 covers 12 bases. Looked up from germline, CDR1 is ENHRY and CDR2 is SYGVKD. V shed 3 bases and J 6 bases; nucleotides not matched to a gene: 5. The length of the CDR3 is 16 residues. CDR3 in amino acids: CAISDEASGGAGELFF. In nucleotides, the CDR3 is TGTGCCATCAGTGATGAGGCTAGCGGGGGGGCCGGGGAGCTGTTTTTT.

This clone was seen only a few times. The J gene is TRBJ2-3, the V gene TRBV5-1; 11 bases map to TRBD2. The CDR3 sequence is 15 residues long. J was trimmed by 4 bases and V by 4 bases; bases with no gene match: 5. Germline CDR1 SGHRS, CDR2 YFSETQ. The CDR3: CASSLAGGSADTQYF. The CDR3 bases are TGCGCCAGCAGCCTAGCGGGGGGAAGCGCAGATACGCAGTATTTT.